A selection of T cell receptor beta chains follows, all from one sample in a study of CD8 T cells in Susac syndrome. Via MiXCR, TCRdb re-called the immunoSEQ multiplex PCR reads, giving one row per CDR3 protein. This table has more than 70,000 distinct CDR3 sequences, around 93% appearing once. The sample consisted of CD8+ T cells from PBMCs. All receptors derive from a human donor in good health. Both conserved end residues are part of each CDR3. The D gene is left open where the match is weak. The size entry is marked missing in some rows and otherwise reads once, few, many or a size class.

V	size	J	D	CDR3	DNA
TRBV4-1	-	TRBJ2-3	-	CASSQEGTAYYTQYF	TGCGCCAGCAGCCAAGAGGGCACCGCATACTATACGCAGTATTTT
TRBV5-6	-	TRBJ1-1	-	CASSLVFENTEAFF	TGTGCCAGCAGCTTGGTGTTTGAGAACACTGAAGCTTTCTTT
TRBV4-1	-	TRBJ1-1	-	CASSQGWGQGSWAEAFF	TGCGCCAGCAGCCAAGGGTGGGGGCAGGGCTCTTGGGCTGAAGCTTTCTTT
TRBV4-1	-	TRBJ1-2	TRBD1	CASSHQGDFYGYTF	TGCGCCAGCAGCCACCAGGGGGACTTCTATGGCTACACCTTC
TRBV4-2	once	TRBJ1-1	-	CASSQDRGWWVGTEAFF	TGTGCCAGCAGCCAAGACAGGGGTTGGTGGGTTGGCACTGAAGCTTTCTTT
TRBV20-1	-	TRBJ2-5	-	CSARAPGTRETQYF	TGCAGTGCTAGAGCTCCCGGGACTCGGGAGACCCAGTACTTC
TRBV7-9	-	TRBJ2-5	TRBD1	CASSPAGTGVQTQYF	TGTGCCAGCAGCCCAGCGGGGACAGGGGTTCAGACCCAGTACTTC
TRBV7-6	once	TRBJ2-2	-	CASSLAAEGTGELFF	TGTGCCAGCAGCTTAGCCGCGGAAGGAACCGGGGAGCTGTTTTTT
TRBV6-5	-	TRBJ1-1	-	CASAVGTPGNTEAFF	TGTGCCTCTGCAGTTGGCACCCCAGGGAACACTGAAGCTTTCTTT
TRBV7-3	-	TRBJ2-3	TRBD2	CASSLAGGVTDTQYF	TGTGCCAGCAGCTTAGCGGGGGGGGTCACAGATACGCAGTATTTT
TRBV6-1	-	TRBJ1-1	-	CASRAGDTEAFF	TGTGCCAGCCGGGCTGGGGACACTGAAGCTTTCTTT
TRBV7-2	-	TRBJ2-3	TRBD2	CASSLWGSGGRADTQYF	TGTGCCAGCAGCTTATGGGGCAGCGGGGGGCGGGCAGATACGCAGTATTTT
TRBV30	-	TRBJ1-1	-	CAWSTGHYTEAFF	TGTGCCTGGAGTACCGGACACTACACTGAAGCTTTCTTT
TRBV4-1	-	TRBJ2-1	TRBD2	CASSQDPGGYNEQFF	TGCGCCAGCAGCCAAGATCCGGGGGGCTACAATGAGCAGTTCTTC
TRBV15	-	TRBJ1-3	-	CATSRVTRPDARGNTIYF	TGTGCCACCAGCAGGGTAACGAGGCCTGATGCTCGTGGAAACACCATATATTTT
TRBV6-5	-	TRBJ2-4	-	CASSWGPSGDNIQYF	TGTGCCAGCAGTTGGGGTCCCTCAGGGGACAACATTCAGTACTTC
TRBV21-1	-	TRBJ2-1	-	CASSKVGGATYNEQFF	TGTGCCAGCAGCAAAGTGGGCGGGGCTACTTACAATGAGCAGTTCTTC
TRBV24-1	-	TRBJ2-4	TRBD2	CATRNRDYKNIQYF	TGTGCCACCAGGAACCGGGACTACAAAAACATTCAGTACTTC
TRBV6-5	-	TRBJ1-1	-	CASGLRGREAFF	TGTGCCAGCGGCCTTAGAGGCCGTGAAGCTTTCTTT
TRBV14	-	TRBJ2-4	TRBD1	CASSQVGGTGEYF	TGTGCCAGCAGCCAAGTTGGTGGGACAGGGGAGTACTTC
TRBV7-9	once	TRBJ2-3	TRBD1	CASSLGDRTGGDTQYF	TGTGCCAGCAGCTTAGGGGATCGGACAGGGGGAGATACGCAGTATTTT
TRBV2	-	TRBJ2-7	-	CASEGSSYEQYF	TGTGCCAGCGAGGGCAGCTCCTACGAGCAGTACTTC
TRBV11-2	-	TRBJ1-6	TRBD1	CASSLDYGTGRSPLHF	TGTGCCAGCAGCTTAGACTACGGGACAGGGCGATCACCCCTCCACTTT
TRBV7-9	-	TRBJ1-1	TRBD1	CASSKSRDRGTEAFF	TGTGCCAGCAGCAAATCCCGGGACAGGGGCACTGAAGCTTTCTTT
TRBV27	-	TRBJ2-2	-	CASSFGGNTGELFF	TGTGCCAGCAGTTTCGGGGGGAACACCGGGGAGCTGTTTTTT
TRBV6-5	-	TRBJ1-1	-	CASSPTANTEAFF	TGTGCCAGCAGCCCTACAGCGAACACTGAAGCTTTCTTT